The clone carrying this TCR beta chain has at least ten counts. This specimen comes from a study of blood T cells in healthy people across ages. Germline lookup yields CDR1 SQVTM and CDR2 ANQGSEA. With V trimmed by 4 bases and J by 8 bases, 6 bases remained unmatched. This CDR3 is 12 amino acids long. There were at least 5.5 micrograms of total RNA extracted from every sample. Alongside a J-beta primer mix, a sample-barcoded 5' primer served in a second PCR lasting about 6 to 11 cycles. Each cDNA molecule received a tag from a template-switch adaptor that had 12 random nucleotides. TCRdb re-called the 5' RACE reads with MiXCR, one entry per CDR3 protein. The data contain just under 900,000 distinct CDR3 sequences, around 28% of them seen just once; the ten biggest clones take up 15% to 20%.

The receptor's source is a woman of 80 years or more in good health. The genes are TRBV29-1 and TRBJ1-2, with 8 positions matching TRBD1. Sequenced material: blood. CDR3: CSVGTGSEGYTF. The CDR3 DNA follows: TGCAGCGTTGGGACAGGGAGTGAGGGCTACACCTTC.